This is a list of T cell receptor beta chains from one sample in a study of PD-1 blockade in classical Hodgkin lymphoma. Method: immunoSEQ multiplex PCR; TCRdb's copy keeps in-frame clones and lacks some. The sample shows approximately 35,000 clones, about 89% of them seen only once. Sequenced: CD4+ T cells from blood. Source of these receptors: a human donor with classical Hodgkin lymphoma. The CDR3 runs from the conserved cysteine through the conserved F or W. The D gene is left open where the match is weak. Some rows mark clone size as missing; the rest say once, few, many or name a class of expanded clone.

clone size | J gene | CDR3 length | D gene | V gene | CDR3 protein | CDR3 DNA
NA | TRBJ2-5 | 16 | TRBD2 | TRBV5-1 | CASSFPAASGQETQYF | TGCGCCAGCAGCTTTCCGGCGGCTAGCGGACAAGAGACCCAGTACTTC
NA | TRBJ2-7 | 12 | TRBD1 | TRBV6-6 | CASAGQGNEQYF | TGTGCCAGCGCGGGACAGGGAAACGAGCAGTACTTC
NA | TRBJ2-7 | 11 | NA | TRBV30 | CAWRVSYEQYF | TGTGCCTGGAGGGTATCCTACGAGCAGTACTTC
NA | TRBJ1-2 | 14 | NA | TRBV6-1 | CASSEGVRDYGYTF | TGTGCCAGCAGTGAGGGAGTGCGAGACTATGGCTACACCTTC
NA | TRBJ2-2 | 15 | TRBD2 | TRBV11-2 | CASSPSGRGAGELFF | TGTGCCAGCAGCCCCAGCGGGAGAGGGGCCGGGGAGCTGTTTTTT
NA | TRBJ2-1 | 16 | TRBD2 | TRBV11-2 | CASSFSRAGAYNEQFF | TGTGCCAGCAGCTTCTCCCGAGCGGGGGCATACAATGAGCAGTTCTTC
NA | TRBJ2-1 | 15 | NA | TRBV19 | CASSIDADAYNEQFF | TGTGCCAGTAGTATAGACGCGGACGCCTACAATGAGCAGTTCTTC
NA | TRBJ2-1 | 15 | TRBD2 | TRBV7-9 | CASSSGTSGGEEQFF | TGTGCCAGCAGCTCCGGGACTAGCGGGGGGGAGGAGCAGTTCTTC
NA | TRBJ1-5 | 15 | TRBD1 | TRBV7-2 | CASSLVTGGNQPQHF | TGTGCCAGCAGCTTAGTCACAGGGGGGAATCAGCCCCAGCATTTT
few | TRBJ1-6 | 15 | NA | TRBV2 | CASSEHRGPNSPLHF | TGTGCCAGCAGTGAACACCGGGGTCCGAATTCACCCCTCCACTTT
once | TRBJ1-6 | 15 | NA | TRBV5-1 | CASRFEGGRNSPLHF | TGCGCCAGCCGCTTTGAGGGGGGGCGTAATTCACCCCTCCACTTT
once | TRBJ1-4 | 15 | NA | TRBV5-5 | CASSPTLARGEKLFF | TGTGCCAGCAGCCCGACGTTGGCGCGGGGGGAAAAACTGTTTTTT
NA | TRBJ2-1 | 15 | TRBD2 | TRBV5-6 | CASSLDGLVWNEQFF | TGTGCCAGCAGCTTGGACGGACTAGTTTGGAATGAGCAGTTCTTC
few | TRBJ1-5 | 13 | NA | TRBV5-3 | CARSSRVNQPQHF | TGTGCCAGAAGCTCCAGGGTTAATCAGCCCCAGCATTTT
once | TRBJ1-3 | 15 | NA | TRBV18 | CASSPPGISGNTIYF | TGTGCCAGCTCACCACCGGGGATCTCTGGAAACACCATATATTTT
NA | TRBJ1-5 | 14 | TRBD1 | TRBV30 | CAWSTGTGDQPQHF | TGTGCCTGGAGTACCGGGACAGGGGATCAGCCCCAGCATTTT
NA | TRBJ1-2 | 13 | NA | TRBV7-2 | CASKLRTGSGYTF | TGTGCCAGCAAACTGCGTACAGGTTCTGGCTACACCTTC
NA | TRBJ2-7 | 15 | TRBD2 | TRBV5-4 | CASSLPSGSLYEQYF | TGTGCCAGCAGCTTGCCCAGCGGGAGTCTCTACGAGCAGTACTTC
NA | TRBJ1-3 | 17 | TRBD1 | TRBV5-5 | CASSFGQGILSGNTIYF | TGTGCCAGCAGCTTCGGACAGGGCATCCTCTCTGGAAACACCATATATTTT
NA | TRBJ1-4 | 13 | NA | TRBV7-9 | CASGGQGNEKLFF | TGTGCCAGCGGCGGGCAGGGAAATGAAAAACTGTTTTTT
once | TRBJ1-2 | 13 | NA | TRBV10-2 | CASSENRNYGYTF | TGCGCCAGCAGTGAGAACAGGAACTATGGCTACACCTTC
NA | TRBJ1-5 | 15 | NA | TRBV2 | CASSPEGGARVAQHF | TGTGCCAGCAGCCCAGAGGGCGGGGCTCGGGTAGCCCAGCATTTT
NA | TRBJ1-4 | 15 | NA | TRBV5-6 | CASSLIDVGYEKLFF | TGTGCCAGCAGCTTAATAGACGTTGGGTATGAAAAACTGTTTTTT
NA | TRBJ1-5 | 14 | NA | TRBV6-5 | CASSYPDRNQPQHF | TGTGCCAGCAGTTACCCTGACAGGAATCAGCCCCAGCATTTT
NA | TRBJ1-5 | 13 | NA | TRBV7-2 | CASSLEGHQPQHF | TGTGCCAGCAGCTTAGAGGGGCATCAGCCCCAGCATTTT
NA | TRBJ2-1 | 16 | NA | TRBV9 | CASSVEVSGSYNEQFF | TGTGCCAGCAGCGTAGAAGTTAGCGGTTCCTACAATGAGCAGTTCTTC
NA | TRBJ1-1 | 15 | NA | TRBV11-2 | CASSGGGGMNTEAFF | TGTGCCAGCAGCGGAGGGGGGGGGATGAACACTGAAGCTTTCTTT
NA | TRBJ1-1 | 13 | NA | TRBV4-2 | CASSPEFWGLAFF | TGTGCCAGCAGCCCCGAGTTTTGGGGCCTAGCTTTCTTT
once | TRBJ1-1 | 15 | TRBD1 | TRBV5-4 | CASSSLIQGDAEAFF | TGTGCCAGCAGCTCGCTGATACAGGGGGATGCTGAAGCTTTCTTT
NA | TRBJ1-4 | 13 | NA | TRBV19 | CASSAQKNEKLFF | TGTGCCAGTAGTGCGCAGAAGAATGAAAAACTGTTTTTT
NA | TRBJ2-1 | 14 | NA | TRBV5-8 | CASSSRDRYNEQFF | TGTGCCAGCAGCTCAAGAGACAGGTACAATGAGCAGTTCTTC
NA | TRBJ2-1 | 14 | NA | TRBV6-1 | CASSGRVLGNEQFF | TGTGCCAGCAGTGGTAGAGTGCTAGGGAATGAGCAGTTCTTC
NA | TRBJ2-3 | 15 | TRBD2 | TRBV19 | CASRRGLAGGGTQYF | TGTGCCAGTAGACGGGGACTAGCGGGAGGTGGTACGCAGTATTTT
NA | TRBJ1-1 | 15 | TRBD1 | TRBV6-5 | CASRPQGAESTEAFF | TGTGCCAGCAGACCACAGGGGGCAGAAAGCACTGAAGCTTTCTTT
NA | TRBJ2-2 | 15 | NA | TRBV6-6 | CASNQGLRNTGELFF | TGTGCCAGCAACCAGGGTTTACGGAACACCGGGGAGCTGTTTTTT
once | TRBJ1-1 | 12 | TRBD1 | TRBV27 | CASSAGQGGPYF | TGTGCCAGCAGTGCCGGACAGGGGGGGCCTTACTTT
NA | TRBJ2-3 | 14 | NA | TRBV9 | CASSVEDRRDTQYF | TGTGCCAGCAGCGTAGAAGACAGACGGGATACGCAGTATTTT
once | TRBJ1-1 | 13 | NA | TRBV12-5 | CASGFPNVAEAFF | TGTGCTAGTGGCTTTCCCAATGTTGCTGAAGCTTTCTTT
once | TRBJ2-3 | 16 | TRBD1 | TRBV10-3 | CATASQTGVDTDTQYF | TGTGCCACCGCTTCTCAGACAGGGGTCGACACAGATACGCAGTATTTT
NA | TRBJ2-3 | 17 | TRBD2 | TRBV10-2 | CASSEPRLARHTDTQYF | TGCGCCAGCAGTGAGCCGAGACTAGCGCGTCACACAGATACGCAGTATTTT
NA | TRBJ1-1 | 12 | NA | TRBV10-1 | CASSNRNTEAFF | TGCGCCAGCTCAAACAGGAACACTGAAGCTTTCTTT
NA | TRBJ1-5 | 15 | NA | TRBV19 | CASSIGRPSNQPQHF | TGTGCCAGTAGTATAGGGCGACCTAGCAATCAGCCCCAGCATTTT
few | TRBJ1-1 | 13 | NA | TRBV5-4 | CASSNASRAEAFF | TGTGCCAGCAGCAATGCTTCGCGGGCTGAAGCTTTCTTT
once | TRBJ2-7 | 15 | NA | TRBV5-4 | CASSFDLQGAYEQYF | TGTGCCAGCAGCTTCGATTTACAGGGTGCCTACGAGCAGTACTTC
NA | TRBJ1-4 | 13 | NA | TRBV6-1 | CASRTASNEKLFF | TGTGCCAGCAGGACAGCCTCTAATGAAAAACTGTTTTTT
NA | TRBJ2-3 | 14 | NA | TRBV12-5 | CASGLGLAPDTQYF | TGTGCTAGTGGTTTGGGTCTAGCGCCAGATACGCAGTATTTT
NA | TRBJ2-3 | 15 | TRBD2 | TRBV7-2 | CASSLVFGGADTQYF | TGTGCCAGCAGCTTAGTTTTCGGGGGGGCAGATACGCAGTATTTT
NA | TRBJ1-2 | 13 | NA | TRBV19 | CASSPTQGRGYTF | TGTGCCAGTAGTCCGACTCAGGGTCGTGGCTACACCTTC
NA | TRBJ2-2 | 14 | TRBD1 | TRBV7-3 | CASRPQGATGELFF | TGTGCCAGCAGACCACAGGGGGCCACCGGGGAGCTGTTTTTT
few | TRBJ1-2 | 15 | TRBD1 | TRBV5-1 | CASSSRTGTNYGYTF | TGCGCCAGCAGCTCCAGGACAGGGACTAACTATGGCTACACCTTC
few | TRBJ1-5 | 13 | NA | TRBV2 | CASALFLNQPQHF | TGTGCCAGCGCTCTCTTTCTCAATCAGCCCCAGCATTTT
NA | TRBJ2-5 | 17 | NA | TRBV4-1 | CASSQLGMVGLQETQYF | TGCGCCAGCAGCCAACTCGGTATGGTAGGGCTTCAAGAGACCCAGTACTTC
NA | TRBJ2-7 | 16 | NA | TRBV28 | CASSSLGAQGNHEQYF | TGTGCCAGCAGTTCCCTGGGGGCGCAAGGCAACCACGAGCAGTACTTC
once | TRBJ2-3 | 17 | TRBD2 | TRBV10-3 | CAISEPTSGGAADTQYF | TGTGCCATCAGTGAGCCTACTAGCGGGGGGGCCGCCGATACGCAGTATTTT
NA | TRBJ2-2 | 18 | NA | TRBV7-2 | CASSPRQASFIRTGELFF | TGTGCCAGCAGCCCCCGTCAGGCGAGCTTCATTCGCACCGGGGAGCTGTTTTTT
NA | TRBJ1-1 | 16 | NA | TRBV5-4 | CASSLPSPAPNTEAFF | TGTGCCAGCAGCTTACCATCTCCGGCACCGAACACTGAAGCTTTCTTT
NA | TRBJ2-7 | 14 | TRBD1 | TRBV6-5 | CASRLGRGHYEQYF | TGTGCCAGCCGCTTGGGCAGGGGGCACTACGAGCAGTACTTC
once | TRBJ1-3 | 14 | NA | TRBV15 | CATSRVVSGNTIYF | TGTGCCACCAGCAGAGTAGTATCTGGAAACACCATATATTTT
NA | TRBJ1-4 | 16 | NA | TRBV28 | CASSLPGTGANEKLFF | TGTGCCAGCAGTCTCCCCGGGACGGGGGCTAATGAAAAACTGTTTTTT